A single sample gave rise to the 7 T cell receptor beta chains below, sequenced in a study of identical twins. TCRdb re-called the 5' RACE reads with MiXCR, one entry per CDR3 protein. The table lists approximately 410,000 distinct CDR3 sequences, under 20% of them singletons, with 12% in the top ten. Sequencing was performed on naive T cells sorted from blood. Source of these receptors: a man in his fifties or sixties in good health.

CDR3 amino acids: CSARDPVGGRSEQYF. CDR3 sequence (DNA): TGCAGTGCTAGAGATCCGGTTGGGGGGCGGTCCGAGCAGTACTTC. This chain joins TRBV20-1 and TRBJ2-7; D might be TRBD1 or TRBD2, each matching 6 bases. The CDR3 is 15 amino acids. The V gene's germline CDR1 is DFQATT and CDR2 SNEGSKA (reference sequence). The V and J ends lost 0 bases and 6 bases respectively, with 18 bases between them.

The rearrangement links TRBV6-2 or TRBV6-3 to TRBJ2-7; TRBD1 matches at 9 bases. Per the germline V gene, CDR1 is MNHEY and CDR2 is SVGEGT. Losses at the gene ends were 2 bases for V and 3 bases for J; bases not matched to a gene: 2. The CDR3 length is 14 residues. Here the CDR3 DNA reads TGTGCCAGCAGTTACGGGACAGGGCTCTACGAGCAGTACTTC. Translating gives CASSYGTGLYEQYF.

The table lists this clonotype with a few counts. The rearrangement uses TRBV7-6 and TRBJ2-1; perhaps TRBD2 as D (5 bases). From germline, CDR1 is SGHVS and CDR2 FNYEAQ. V dropped 1 base and J dropped 8 bases, with 12 bases sitting between them. The CDR3 covers 14 residues. CDR3 in DNA: TGTGCCAGCAGCTTAGGACCGGGGTCCGATGAGCAGTTCTTC. It yields the protein CASSLGPGSDEQFF.

This clonotype appeared many times. V and J are TRBV20-1 and TRBJ2-3, with 8 bases matching TRBD2. V shed 3 bases, J shed 2 bases, and the junction held 13 bases outside the gene matches. Germline V gives CDR1 DFQATT, CDR2 SNEGSKA (reference sequence). The CDR3 extends over 17 amino acids. The CDR3: CSARGTASGRDTDTQYF. The CDR3 nucleotides read TGCAGTGCTAGGGGAACGGCCAGCGGGAGAGACACAGATACGCAGTATTTT.

This clonotype was seen a few times. CDR3 nucleotides: TGTGCCAGCAGTCCTCCGGGTCAAGAGACCCAGTACTTC. Protein product: CASSPPGQETQYF. This chain uses TRBV6-1 with TRBJ2-5; D is undetermined. V lost 5 bases, J lost 2 bases, and 9 bases lay in between. Per the germline V gene, CDR1 is MNHNS and CDR2 is SASEGT. CDR3 length: 13 amino acids.

This clonotype was detected many times. The J gene is TRBJ2-1, the V gene TRBV10-3; 10 bases map to TRBD2. From germline, CDR1 is ENHRY and CDR2 SYGVKD. The CDR3 is 18 amino acids. The ends lost 2 bases at V and 0 bases at J; junction bases unmatched: 7. The CDR3 protein is CAISEGLAGGSSYNEQFF. The CDR3, as DNA: TGTGCCATCAGTGAGGGATTAGCGGGGGGATCCTCCTACAATGAGCAGTTCTTC.

This chain uses TRBV6-2 or TRBV6-3 with TRBJ2-2; 7 bases fit TRBD1. CDR3 size: 13 residues. Unmatched junction bases numbered 8, after V lost 7 bases and J lost 9 bases. Germline values: CDR1 MNHEY, CDR2 SVGEGT. CDR3 coding DNA: TGTGCCAGCACCCCCGGGACAGCTAGGGAGCTGTTTTTT. Protein product: CASTPGTARELFF.